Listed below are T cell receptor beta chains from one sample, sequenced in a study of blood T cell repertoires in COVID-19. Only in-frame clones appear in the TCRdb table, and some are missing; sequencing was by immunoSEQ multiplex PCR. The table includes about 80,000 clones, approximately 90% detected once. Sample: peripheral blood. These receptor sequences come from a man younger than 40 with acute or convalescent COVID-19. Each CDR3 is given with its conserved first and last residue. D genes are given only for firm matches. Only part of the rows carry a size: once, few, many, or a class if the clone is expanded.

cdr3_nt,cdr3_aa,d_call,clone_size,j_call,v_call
TGTGCCAGCAGCGTCGGGACTAGCGGAGGCACAGATACGCAGTATTTT,CASSVGTSGGTDTQYF,TRBD2,NA,TRBJ2-3,TRBV9
TGTGCCAGCAGCTTAGCAGGGCCCTACGAGCAGTACTTC,CASSLAGPYEQYF,NA,NA,TRBJ2-7,TRBV11-2
TGTGCCAGCAGCTCTACGACAGGGACCACTGAAGCTTTCTTT,CASSSTTGTTEAFF,TRBD1,NA,TRBJ1-1,TRBV7-6
TGCGCCAGCAGTCAAAATGGGTCCCGGACACGGGAGGAGGAGGAGACCCAGTACTTC,CASSQNGSRTREEEETQYF,TRBD2,NA,TRBJ2-5,TRBV23-1
TGTGCCTGGAGTTCAACCGGGAGCTCCTACCAGCCCCAGCATTTT,CAWSSTGSSYQPQHF,NA,NA,TRBJ1-5,TRBV30
TGCGCCAGCAGCCCCGGACTAGCAACCGGGGAGCTGTTTTTT,CASSPGLATGELFF,TRBD2,NA,TRBJ2-2,TRBV5-1
TGCGCCAGCAGCCTTATTACAATAGACTGGACAGAGGGCGATGAGCAGTTCTTC,CASSLITIDWTEGDEQFF,NA,many,TRBJ2-1,TRBV23-1
TGTGCCAGCAGCTGGGGACTAGCGGAGCCCCTATACGAGCAGTACTTC,CASSWGLAEPLYEQYF,TRBD2,NA,TRBJ2-7,TRBV7-9
TGTGCCAGCAGTTTAAGTCGACTAGTGGGCTACAATGAGCAGTTCTTC,CASSLSRLVGYNEQFF,NA,NA,TRBJ2-1,TRBV27
TGTGCCAGTAGTATGGGACTAGCGGGAGGCCTACCCACCGGGGAGCTGTTTTTT,CASSMGLAGGLPTGELFF,TRBD2,once,TRBJ2-2,TRBV19
TGCGCCAGCAGCCAAGATGCCCTCGAGGGTTCCTACGAGCAGTACTTC,CASSQDALEGSYEQYF,NA,NA,TRBJ2-7,TRBV4-1
TGTGCCAGCAGTTTCGACAGGGGATCCTACGAGCAGTACTTC,CASSFDRGSYEQYF,TRBD1,NA,TRBJ2-7,TRBV7-2
TGTGCCAGCTCACCACAAAACAGCCATAATTCACCCCTCCACTTT,CASSPQNSHNSPLHF,NA,few,TRBJ1-6,TRBV18
TGTGCCAGCAGCTCCGGGACAGGAATTTACAATGAGCAGTTCTTC,CASSSGTGIYNEQFF,TRBD1,NA,TRBJ2-1,TRBV7-2
TGTGCCAGCAGCTTAGGTCAGGGCCCCTACAATGAGCAGTTCTTC,CASSLGQGPYNEQFF,NA,NA,TRBJ2-1,TRBV7-9
TGTGCCAGCAGTTCCTGGACAGCAACTGAAGGGAAGTTCTTC,CASSSWTATEGKFF,NA,NA,TRBJ2-1,TRBV6-5